This passage covers 8 T cell receptor beta chains from one sample sequenced in a study of blood T cell repertoires in COVID-19. Sequenced by immunoSEQ multiplex PCR; TCRdb stores in-frame clones only, minus some. This table has 150,000 or so clones, around 81% appearing once. Sequenced material: peripheral blood. The receptors were gathered from a human donor in a cohort sampled during active COVID-19.

The CDR3 loop reads CASSQGGGEQFF. The CDR3 region has the DNA TGTGCCAGCAGCCAAGGGGGGGGTGAGCAGTTCTTC. The V and J genes are TRBV3-1 (or the pseudogene TRBV3-2) and TRBJ2-1, with 7 bases fitting TRBD2. The germline CDR1 and CDR2 sequences are LGHDT and YNNKEL (reference sequence). CDR3 length equals 12 residues. After removal of 1 base from V and 9 bases from J, the junction contained 0 bases not matched to a gene.

This clone was recorded only once. This chain connects TRBV5-1 to TRBJ2-1; possibly TRBD2 for D (5 bases). The CDR3 has 17 residues. Germline V gene lookup returns CDR1 SGHRS and CDR2 YFSETQ. With 1 base removed from V and 8 bases from J, the gap between germline ends came to 22 bases. CDR3 DNA sequence: TGCGCCAGCAGCTTGAAGTACCCGGACGGAGCGGCTCATGAGCAGTTCTTC. Residues: CASSLKYPDGAAHEQFF.

V gene TRBV18 combines with J gene TRBJ2-7, with D maybe TRBD2 (5 bases). Per the germline V gene, CDR1 is KGHSH and CDR2 is LQKENI. Trimming left V 3 bases short and J 2 bases short, with 11 bases between. The CDR3 runs 14 residues. In nucleotides, the CDR3 is TGTGCCAGCTCACCGCCCCAGGAGGCCTACGAGCAGTACTTC. Amino acid sequence: CASSPPQEAYEQYF.

This clone occurred a few times. The chain links TRBV12-3 or TRBV12-4 to TRBJ2-1, with 7 bases aligning to TRBD1. Trimming removed 6 bases from V and 11 bases from J; junction bases left unmatched: 10. There are 13 residues in the CDR3. CDR3 nucleotides: TGTGCCAGCAGCTATTCGGGGACAGATAAGCAGTTCTTC. Protein sequence: CASSYSGTDKQFF.

The chain combines TRBV7-9 with TRBJ2-1, with no clear D. The CDR3 sequence is 15 residues long. CDR1 and CDR2 (germline): SEHNR, FQNEAQ (reference sequence). The V gene lost 0 bases and the J gene lost 2 bases, with 8 bases spanning the gap. The CDR3 DNA reads as TGTGCCAGCAGCTTAGCTGGGCCAACCTACAATGAGCAGTTCTTC. Translated: CASSLAGPTYNEQFF.

V usage is TRBV5-8 and J usage is TRBJ1-2; possible D gene TRBD1, 5 bases. The germline gives CDR1 SGHTS, CDR2 YDEGEE. The length of the CDR3 is 15 residues. Trimming removed 0 bases at V and 1 base at J, with 10 bases between. The chain's CDR3 is CASSLGGVRNYGYTF. CDR3 DNA sequence: TGTGCCAGCAGCTTGGGGGGGGTCCGTAACTATGGCTACACCTTC.

The chain employs TRBV11-3 and TRBJ2-1, with 12 bases fitting TRBD2. In germline, CDR1 is SGHNT, CDR2 YENEEA. V gave up 2 bases and J gave up 7 bases; unmatched junction bases: 6. CDR3 length: 16 amino acids. Here the CDR3 reads CASSLLAGGPYNEQFF. CDR3 in DNA: TGTGCCAGCAGCTTACTAGCGGGAGGGCCTTATAATGAGCAGTTCTTC.

The chain combines TRBV5-1 with TRBJ2-1; D uncertain. With 2 bases removed from V and 2 bases from J, the gap between germline ends came to 11 bases. The V gene's germline CDR1 is SGHRS and CDR2 YFSETQ. There are 15 residues in the CDR3. CDR3 sequence reads: CASSFGLTPYNEQFF. The CDR3 DNA reads as TGCGCCAGCAGCTTTGGGCTAACCCCCTACAATGAGCAGTTCTTC.